These T cell receptor beta chains were read from a single sample in a study of Ad26.COV2.S vaccination and SARS-CoV-2 variants. This table comes from immunoSEQ multiplex PCR, and its TCRdb copy is limited to in-frame clones, with some not included. The sample holds 300,000 to 500,000 clones; roughly nine tenths are singletons and the top ten take 3.5%. The source material was peripheral blood, sampled in a trial of Ad26.COV2.S vaccine versus placebo. These receptors all stem from a person between 18 and 60 years old who received the Ad26.COV2.S COVID-19 vaccine or a placebo. The CDR3 runs from the conserved cysteine through the conserved F or W. Each record gives: V gene, J gene, clone size, CDR3 length, D gene, CDR3 protein, CDR3 DNA. The D gene is left open where the match is weak. Not all rows give a size; the values are once, few, many and, for expanded clones, a class.

TRBV11-3	TRBJ2-1	once	16	TRBD1	CASSLGGQGAYNEQFF	TGTGCCAGCAGCTTAGGAGGTCAGGGGGCCTACAATGAGCAGTTCTTC
TRBV2	TRBJ1-2	NA	16	NA	CASSVHGQGPSYGYTF	TGTGCCAGCAGTGTACATGGCCAAGGCCCCTCCTATGGCTACACCTTC
TRBV19	TRBJ2-5	NA	16	TRBD1	CASSIVTGVPLETQYF	TGTGCCAGTAGTATAGTCACAGGGGTTCCATTAGAGACCCAGTACTTC
TRBV3-1/TRBV3-2	TRBJ2-5	NA	12	NA	CASSGEQETQYF	TGTGCCAGCAGCGGGGAACAAGAGACCCAGTACTTC
TRBV19	TRBJ1-2	NA	14	NA	CASSIRGFSYGYTF	TGTGCCAGTAGTATTCGGGGGTTTAGCTATGGCTACACCTTC
TRBV7-2	TRBJ2-2	NA	15	TRBD1	CASSPNRGNTGELFF	TGTGCCAGCAGCCCCAACAGGGGAAACACCGGGGAGCTGTTTTTT
TRBV9	TRBJ1-1	NA	14	NA	CASSPPSGNTEAFF	TGTGCCAGCAGCCCCCCCTCCGGGAACACTGAAGCTTTCTTT
TRBV19	TRBJ1-6	NA	14	NA	CASTPSGVMSSLHF	TGTGCCAGTACTCCTTCAGGGGTTATGAGCTCCCTCCACTTT
TRBV7-2	TRBJ1-4	many	13	NA	CASSLEVREKLFF	TGTGCCAGCAGCTTAGAGGTCAGAGAAAAACTGTTTTTT
TRBV5-3	TRBJ1-2	NA	15	NA	CARSTHTGLNYGYTF	TGTGCCAGAAGCACCCATACAGGATTAAACTATGGCTACACCTTC
TRBV7-6	TRBJ2-5	NA	15	TRBD2	CASSFLGGAVETQYF	TGTGCCAGCAGCTTTCTCGGGGGGGCCGTAGAGACCCAGTACTTC
TRBV24-1	TRBJ1-1	NA	13	NA	CATRAQTNTEAFF	TGTGCCACCAGAGCACAGACGAACACTGAAGCTTTCTTT
TRBV7-9	TRBJ2-1	NA	15	NA	CASSPDGHRGNEQFF	TGTGCCAGCAGCCCGGACGGCCACCGGGGAAATGAGCAGTTCTTC
TRBV7-9	TRBJ1-6	NA	13	NA	CASSYVVNSPLHF	TGTGCCAGCAGCTACGTTGTGAATTCACCCCTCCACTTT
TRBV7-9	TRBJ1-2	once	14	NA	CASSRIQGSYGYTF	TGTGCCAGCAGCCGAATACAGGGATCCTATGGCTACACCTTC
TRBV6-1	TRBJ1-2	NA	13	NA	CASSEVFQRGYTF	TGTGCCAGCAGTGAAGTGTTCCAACGGGGCTACACCTTC
TRBV20-1	TRBJ1-3	NA	15	NA	CSASAGPISGNTIYF	TGCAGTGCTAGTGCAGGACCCATCTCTGGAAACACCATATATTTT
TRBV14	TRBJ2-1	NA	14	NA	CASSRKDYYNEQFF	TGTGCCAGCAGCCGTAAGGACTACTACAATGAGCAGTTCTTC
TRBV11-3	TRBJ2-1	NA	13	NA	CASSLGRDNEQFF	TGTGCCAGCAGCTTAGGACGGGACAATGAGCAGTTCTTC